This T cell receptor beta chain is from a study of response to subunit inactivated influenza vaccine. General observations from the study: Researchers suggested that each seasonal influenza vaccination recruits few new T cells.

The sample holds a few counts of this clonotype. No antigen is known for it. Germline trimming cut 6 bases from V and 4 bases from J; bases unmatched to any gene: 7. The CDR3 has 15 residues. TCRdb called the RT-PCR reads again in MiXCR, with one record for every CDR3 protein. The sample contains around 570,000 distinct CDR3 sequences, approximately 7.1% of which appear only once. The chain is built from TRBV12-3 or TRBV12-4 and TRBJ2-3; TRBD2 matches 10 bases. This receptor was obtained from a man aged 45 to 75 who received an inactivated influenza vaccine. The starting material was PBMCs from blood, obtained less than 25 months after vaccination. The CDR3 DNA sequence: TGTGCCAGCAGGGAAACTAGCGGGGTCGCAGATACGCAGTATTTT. Translating gives CASRETSGVADTQYF.